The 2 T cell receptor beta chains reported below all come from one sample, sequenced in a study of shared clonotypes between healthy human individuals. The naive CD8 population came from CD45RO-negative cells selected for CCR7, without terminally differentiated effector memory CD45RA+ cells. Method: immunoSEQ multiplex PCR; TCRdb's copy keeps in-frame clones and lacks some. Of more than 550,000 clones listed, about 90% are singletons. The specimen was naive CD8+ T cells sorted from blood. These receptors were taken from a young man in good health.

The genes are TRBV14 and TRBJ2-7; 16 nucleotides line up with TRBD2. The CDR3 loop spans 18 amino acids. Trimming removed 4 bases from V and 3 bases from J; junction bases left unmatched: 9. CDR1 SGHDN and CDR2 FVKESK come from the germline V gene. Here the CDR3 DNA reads TGTGCCAGCAGCCGACAGGGACTAGCGGGAGGGTCCGGCTACGAGCAGTACTTC. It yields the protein CASSRQGLAGGSGYEQYF.

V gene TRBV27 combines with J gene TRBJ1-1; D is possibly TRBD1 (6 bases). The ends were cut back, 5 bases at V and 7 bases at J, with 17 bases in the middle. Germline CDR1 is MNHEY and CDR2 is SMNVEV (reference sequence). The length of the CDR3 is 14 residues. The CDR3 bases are TGTGCCAGCAGTCCGGCCGGGACACAAAATGAAGCTTTCTTT. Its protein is CASSPAGTQNEAFF.